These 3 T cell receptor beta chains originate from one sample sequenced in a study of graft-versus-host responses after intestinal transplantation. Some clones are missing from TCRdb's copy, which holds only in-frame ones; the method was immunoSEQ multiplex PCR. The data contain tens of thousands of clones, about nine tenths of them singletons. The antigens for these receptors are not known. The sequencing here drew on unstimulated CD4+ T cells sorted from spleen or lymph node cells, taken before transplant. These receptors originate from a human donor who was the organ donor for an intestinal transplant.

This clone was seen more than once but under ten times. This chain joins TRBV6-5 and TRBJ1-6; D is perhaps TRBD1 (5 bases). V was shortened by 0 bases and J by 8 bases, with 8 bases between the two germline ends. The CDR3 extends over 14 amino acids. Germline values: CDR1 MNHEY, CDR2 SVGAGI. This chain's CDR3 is CASSYSGGDSPLHF. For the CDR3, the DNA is TGTGCCAGCAGTTACTCGGGAGGGGATTCACCCCTCCACTTT.

The CDR3, as DNA: TGTGCCAGCAGCCCGTTTGGGGGGACAGATACGCAGTATTTT. Its protein product is CASSPFGGTDTQYF. The chain has TRBV9 and TRBJ2-3, with D possibly being TRBD2 (6 bases). This CDR3 has 14 amino acids. Germline CDR1 SGDLS, CDR2 YYNGEE. V was clipped by 4 bases and J by 3 bases, with 12 bases between them. Drawing the rest from reference TRBV9 and TRBJ2-3, the complete variable domain is DSGVTQTPKHLITATGQRVTLRCSPRSGDLSVYWYQQSLDQGLQFLIQYYNGEERAKGNILERFSAQQFPDLHSELNLSSLELGDSALYFCASSPFGGTDTQYFGPGTRLTVL.

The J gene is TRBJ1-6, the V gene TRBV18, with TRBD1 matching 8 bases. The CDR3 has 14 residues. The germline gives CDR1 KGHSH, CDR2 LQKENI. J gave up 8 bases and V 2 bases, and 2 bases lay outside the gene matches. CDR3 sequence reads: CASSPNRGDSPLHF. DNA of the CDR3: TGTGCCAGCTCACCAAACAGGGGGGATTCACCCCTCCACTTT.